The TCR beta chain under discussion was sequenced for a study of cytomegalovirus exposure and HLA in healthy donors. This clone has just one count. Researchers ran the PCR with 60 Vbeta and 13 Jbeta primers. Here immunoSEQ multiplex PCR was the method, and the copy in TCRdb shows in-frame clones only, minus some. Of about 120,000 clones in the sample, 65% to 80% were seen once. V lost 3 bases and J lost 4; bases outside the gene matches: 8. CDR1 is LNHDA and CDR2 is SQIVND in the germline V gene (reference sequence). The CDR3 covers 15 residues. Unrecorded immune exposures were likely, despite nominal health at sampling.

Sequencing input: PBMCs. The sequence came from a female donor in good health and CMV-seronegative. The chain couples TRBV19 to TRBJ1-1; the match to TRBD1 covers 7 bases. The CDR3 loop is CASSIRQGESTEAFF. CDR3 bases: TGTGCCAGTAGTATTAGGCAGGGGGAGAGCACTGAAGCTTTCTTT.